The clone carrying this T cell receptor (beta chain) has a handful of counts. This sample was included in a study of CD8+ T cells in alopecia areata. The junction had 6 bases not matched to a gene; V was cut back by 8 bases and J by 2 bases. Germline V gene sequence: CDR1 SNHLY, CDR2 FYNNEI. This CDR3 comprises 14 residues. Once RNA had been extracted, it was reverse transcribed into cDNA to act as the sequencing template. Using immunoSEQ multiplex PCR, the repertoire was profiled, and TCRdb retains in-frame clones only, with some absent. This repertoire shows some 100,000 clones, less than 80% found once; its top ten account for approximately 2.8%.

This TCR was sampled from a human donor in good health. The sample taken for sequencing was CD4+ T cells sorted from blood. This chain joins TRBV2 and TRBJ2-3, with 8 bases lining up with TRBD2. The chain's CDR3 is CASSTLAVTDTQYF. CDR3 sequence (DNA): TGTGCCAGCTCAACACTAGCGGTCACAGATACGCAGTATTTT.